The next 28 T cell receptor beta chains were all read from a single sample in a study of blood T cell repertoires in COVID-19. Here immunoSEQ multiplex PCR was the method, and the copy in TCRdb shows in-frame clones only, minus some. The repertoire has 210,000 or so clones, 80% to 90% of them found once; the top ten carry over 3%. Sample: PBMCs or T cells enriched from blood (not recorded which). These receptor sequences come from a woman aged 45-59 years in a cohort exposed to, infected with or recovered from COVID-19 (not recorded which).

The CDR3 here is CATARDYQSTDTQYF. The DNA of the CDR3 is TGTGCCACTGCAAGGGACTACCAAAGCACAGATACGCAGTATTTT. The rearrangement uses TRBV10-3 and TRBJ2-3, with 7 nucleotides matching TRBD2. The CDR3 totals 15 residues. V shed 10 bases and J 0 bases; nucleotides not matched to a gene: 10. Germline lookup yields CDR1 ENHRY and CDR2 SYGVKD.

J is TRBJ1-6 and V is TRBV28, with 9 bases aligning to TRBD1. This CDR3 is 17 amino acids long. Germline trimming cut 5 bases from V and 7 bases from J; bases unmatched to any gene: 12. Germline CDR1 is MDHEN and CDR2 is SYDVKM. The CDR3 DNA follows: TGTGCCAGCAGTGGTTCGACAGGGGGTTTCCTAAATTCACCCCTCCACTTT. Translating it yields CASSGSTGGFLNSPLHF.

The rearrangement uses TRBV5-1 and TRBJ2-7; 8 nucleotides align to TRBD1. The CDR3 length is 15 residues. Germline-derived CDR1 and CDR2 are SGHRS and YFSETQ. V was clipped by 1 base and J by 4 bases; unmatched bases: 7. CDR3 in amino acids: CASSLIAGGEYEQYF. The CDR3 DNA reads TGCGCCAGCAGCTTGATAGCAGGGGGCGAGTACGAGCAGTACTTC.

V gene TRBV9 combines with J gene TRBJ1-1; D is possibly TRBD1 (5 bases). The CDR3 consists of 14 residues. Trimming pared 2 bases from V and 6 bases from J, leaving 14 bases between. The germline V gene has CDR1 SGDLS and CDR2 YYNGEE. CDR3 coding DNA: TGTGCCAGCAGCGTCCGGTCGGGGGTCGCTGAAGCTTTCTTT. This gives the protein CASSVRSGVAEAFF. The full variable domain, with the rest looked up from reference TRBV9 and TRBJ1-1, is DSGVTQTPKHLITATGQRVTLRCSPRSGDLSVYWYQQSLDQGLQFLIQYYNGEERAKGNILERFSAQQFPDLHSELNLSSLELGDSALYFCASSVRSGVAEAFFGQGTRLTVV.

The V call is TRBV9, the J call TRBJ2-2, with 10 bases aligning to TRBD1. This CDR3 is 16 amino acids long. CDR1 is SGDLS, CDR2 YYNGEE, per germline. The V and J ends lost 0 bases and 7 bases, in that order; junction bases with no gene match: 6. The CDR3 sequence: CASSVGGTGVVGELFF. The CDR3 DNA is TGTGCCAGCAGCGTAGGCGGGACAGGGGTAGTCGGGGAGCTGTTTTTT.

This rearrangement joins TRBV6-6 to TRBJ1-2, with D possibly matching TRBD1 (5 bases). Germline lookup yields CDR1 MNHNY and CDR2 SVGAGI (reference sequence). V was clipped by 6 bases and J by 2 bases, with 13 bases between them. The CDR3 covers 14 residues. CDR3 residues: CASRGHELNYGYTF. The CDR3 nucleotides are TGTGCCAGCAGAGGACATGAATTAAACTATGGCTACACCTTC.

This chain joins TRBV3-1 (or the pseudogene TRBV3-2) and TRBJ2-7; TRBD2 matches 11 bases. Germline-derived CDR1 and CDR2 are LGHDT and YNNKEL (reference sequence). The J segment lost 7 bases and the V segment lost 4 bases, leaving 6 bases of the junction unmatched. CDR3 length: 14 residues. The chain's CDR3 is CASSPRLAGREQYF. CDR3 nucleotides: TGTGCCAGCAGCCCCCGACTAGCGGGGCGGGAGCAGTACTTC.

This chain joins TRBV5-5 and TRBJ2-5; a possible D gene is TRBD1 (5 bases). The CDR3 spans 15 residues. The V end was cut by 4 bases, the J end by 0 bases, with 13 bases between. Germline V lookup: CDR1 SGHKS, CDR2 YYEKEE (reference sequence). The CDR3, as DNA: TGTGCCAGCAGCCCCCTAGGGGCAGACCAAGAGACCCAGTACTTC. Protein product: CASSPLGADQETQYF.

The CDR3 bases are TGTGCCAGTAGTATAAATTGGGCAGGGGGGACACCCCTCCACTTT. It is translated as CASSINWAGGTPLHF. This rearrangement joins TRBV19 to TRBJ1-6; 7 bases map to TRBD1. CDR1 and CDR2 (germline): LNHDA, SQIVND (reference sequence). The CDR3 runs 15 residues. J gave up 11 bases and V 2 bases, and 9 bases lay outside the gene matches. The complete variable domain, with remaining parts taken from reference TRBV19 and TRBJ1-6, reads DGGITQSPKYLFRKEGQNVTLSCEQNLNHDAMYWYRQDPGQGLRLIYYSQIVNDFQKGDIAEGYSVSREKKESFPLTVTSAQKNPTAFYLCASSINWAGGTPLHFGNGTRLTVT.

The CDR3 region is CASSQSVQDTLSYEQYF. Written as DNA, the CDR3 is TGCGCCAGCAGCCAATCTGTTCAGGACACCCTCTCCTACGAGCAGTACTTC. The rearrangement links TRBV4-3 to TRBJ2-7, with a possible D match to TRBD1 (5 bases). Trimming removed 2 bases at V and 0 bases at J, with 17 bases between. Per germline, CDR1 LGHNA and CDR2 YSLEER. This CDR3 spans 17 amino acids.

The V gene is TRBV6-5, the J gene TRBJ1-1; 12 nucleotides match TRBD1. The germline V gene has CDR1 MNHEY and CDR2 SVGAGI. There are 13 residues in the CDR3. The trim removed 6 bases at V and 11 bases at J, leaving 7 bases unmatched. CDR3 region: CASRAGTGGRAFF. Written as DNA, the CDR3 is TGTGCCAGCAGGGCCGGGACAGGGGGCAGGGCTTTCTTT.

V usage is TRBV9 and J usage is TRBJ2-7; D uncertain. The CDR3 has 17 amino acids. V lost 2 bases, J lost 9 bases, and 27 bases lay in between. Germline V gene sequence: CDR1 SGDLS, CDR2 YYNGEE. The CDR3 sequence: CASSVSTTPGDFDGQYF. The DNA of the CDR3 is TGTGCCAGCAGCGTCTCTACGACGCCCGGTGACTTCGACGGGCAGTACTTC.

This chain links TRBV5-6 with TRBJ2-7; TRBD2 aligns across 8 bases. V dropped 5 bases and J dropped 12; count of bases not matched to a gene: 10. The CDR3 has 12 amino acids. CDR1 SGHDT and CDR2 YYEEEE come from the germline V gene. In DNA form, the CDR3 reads TGTGCCAGCAGAACGGGGGGGCAGGGGCCGTACTTC. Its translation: CASRTGGQGPYF. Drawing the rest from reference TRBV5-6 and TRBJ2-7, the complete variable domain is DAGVTQSPTHLIKTRGQQVTLRCSPKSGHDTVSWYQQALGQGPQFIFQYYEEEERQRGNFPDRFSGHQFPNYSSELNVNALLLGDSALYLCASRTGGQGPYFGPGTRLTVT.

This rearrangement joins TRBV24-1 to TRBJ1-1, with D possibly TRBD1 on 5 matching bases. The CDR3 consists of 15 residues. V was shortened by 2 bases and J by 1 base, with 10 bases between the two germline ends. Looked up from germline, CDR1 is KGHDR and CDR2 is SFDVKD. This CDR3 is CATSDSRQGNTEAFF. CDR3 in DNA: TGTGCCACCAGTGATTCGCGTCAGGGGAACACTGAAGCTTTCTTT.

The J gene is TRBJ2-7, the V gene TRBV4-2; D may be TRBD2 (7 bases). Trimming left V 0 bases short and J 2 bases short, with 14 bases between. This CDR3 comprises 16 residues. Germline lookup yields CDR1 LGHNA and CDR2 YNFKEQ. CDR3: CASSQDWGGLAYEQYF. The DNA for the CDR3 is TGTGCCAGCAGCCAAGATTGGGGGGGCTTGGCCTACGAGCAGTACTTC.

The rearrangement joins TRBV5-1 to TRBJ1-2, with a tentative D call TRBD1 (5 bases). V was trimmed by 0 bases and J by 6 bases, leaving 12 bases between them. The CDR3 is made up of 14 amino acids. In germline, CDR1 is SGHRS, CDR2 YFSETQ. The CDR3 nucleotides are TGCGCCAGCAGCTTGGCCAAGAGACAGAATGGCTACACCTTC. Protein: CASSLAKRQNGYTF. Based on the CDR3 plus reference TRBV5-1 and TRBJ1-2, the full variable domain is KAGVTQTPRYLIKTRGQQVTLSCSPISGHRSVSWYQQTPGQGLQFLFEYFSETQRNKGNFPGRFSGRQFSNSRSEMNVSTLELGDSALYLCASSLAKRQNGYTFGSGTRLTVV.

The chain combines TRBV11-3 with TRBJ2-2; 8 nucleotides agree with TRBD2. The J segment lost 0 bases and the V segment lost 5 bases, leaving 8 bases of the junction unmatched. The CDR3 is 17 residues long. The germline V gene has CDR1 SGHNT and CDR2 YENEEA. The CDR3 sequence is CASSPKPGLANTGELFF. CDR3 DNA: TGTGCCAGCAGCCCAAAGCCGGGACTAGCGAACACCGGGGAGCTGTTTTTT. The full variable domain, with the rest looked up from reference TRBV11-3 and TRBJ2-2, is EAGVVQSPRYKIIEKKQPVAFWCNPISGHNTLYWYLQNLGQGPELLIRYENEEAVDDSQLPKDRFSAERLKGVDSTLKIQPAELGDSAVYLCASSPKPGLANTGELFFGEGSRLTVL.

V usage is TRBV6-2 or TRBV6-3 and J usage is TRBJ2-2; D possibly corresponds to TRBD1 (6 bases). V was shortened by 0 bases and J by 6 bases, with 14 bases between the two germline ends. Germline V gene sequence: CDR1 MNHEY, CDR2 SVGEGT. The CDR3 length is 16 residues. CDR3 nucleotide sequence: TGTGCCAGCAGTTACTCGATAACAGGGCCCCCCGGGGAGCTGTTTTTT. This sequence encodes CASSYSITGPPGELFF.

The CDR3 DNA sequence: TGTGCCAGCAGTTCTATTGGGACAGGGTATGGCTACACCTTC. Translation: CASSSIGTGYGYTF. The chain recombines TRBV6-5 with TRBJ1-2; the match to TRBD1 covers 9 bases. The germline V gene has CDR1 MNHEY and CDR2 SVGAGI. The V and J ends lost 4 bases and 5 bases, in that order; junction bases with no gene match: 5. CDR3 length: 14 residues.

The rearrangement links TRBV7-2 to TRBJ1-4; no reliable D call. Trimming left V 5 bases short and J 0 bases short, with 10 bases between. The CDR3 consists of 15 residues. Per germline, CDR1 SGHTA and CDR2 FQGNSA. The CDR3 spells CASSLVRATNEKLFF. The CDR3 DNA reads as TGTGCCAGCAGCCTTGTGAGGGCAACTAATGAAAAACTGTTTTTT.

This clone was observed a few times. The CDR3 coding sequence is TGCGCCAGCAGCCAAGTTCAGCAGGGGGCGAGTAAGCAGTTCTTC. It codes for CASSQVQQGASKQFF. The chain links TRBV4-1 to TRBJ2-1, with 8 bases that match TRBD1. Germline V gene lookup returns CDR1 MGHRA and CDR2 YSYEKL. The CDR3 sequence is 15 residues long. J lost 11 bases, V lost 1 base, and 10 bases had no gene match.

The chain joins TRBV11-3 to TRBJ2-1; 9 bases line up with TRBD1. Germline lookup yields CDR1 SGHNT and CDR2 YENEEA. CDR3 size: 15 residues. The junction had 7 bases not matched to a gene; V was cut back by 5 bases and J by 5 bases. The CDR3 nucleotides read TGTGCCAGCAGCCCTTGGACAGGGGACGACAATGAGCAGTTCTTC. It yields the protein CASSPWTGDDNEQFF.

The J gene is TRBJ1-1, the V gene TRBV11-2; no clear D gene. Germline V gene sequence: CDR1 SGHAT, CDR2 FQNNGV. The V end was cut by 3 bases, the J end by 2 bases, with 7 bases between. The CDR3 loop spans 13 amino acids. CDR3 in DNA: TGTGCCAGCAGCTTCCAGTTTAACACTGAAGCTTTCTTT. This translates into CASSFQFNTEAFF.

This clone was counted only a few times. CDR3 region: CATSRVGGINTIYF. The CDR3 region has the DNA TGTGCCACCAGCAGAGTGGGAGGGATAAACACCATATATTTT. The gene calls are TRBV15 and TRBJ1-3; the D is unclear. The V end lost 1 base, the J end lost 6 bases, and 10 bases lay between the germline ends. Germline V gene lookup returns CDR1 LNHNV and CDR2 YYDKDF (reference sequence). The length of the CDR3 is 14 residues.

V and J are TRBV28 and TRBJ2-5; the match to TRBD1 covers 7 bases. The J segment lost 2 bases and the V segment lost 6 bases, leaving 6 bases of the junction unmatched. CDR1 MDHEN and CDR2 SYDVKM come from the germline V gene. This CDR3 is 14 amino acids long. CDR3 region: CASSKRQGQETQYF. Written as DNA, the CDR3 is TGTGCCAGCAGCAAGAGACAGGGACAAGAGACCCAGTACTTC.

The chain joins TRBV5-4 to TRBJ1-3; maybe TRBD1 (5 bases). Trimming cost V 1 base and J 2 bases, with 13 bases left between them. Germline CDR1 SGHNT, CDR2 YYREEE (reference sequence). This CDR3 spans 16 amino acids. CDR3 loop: CASSLSQGSTGNTIYF. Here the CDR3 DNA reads TGTGCCAGCAGCTTGTCGCAGGGCAGTACTGGAAACACCATATATTTT.

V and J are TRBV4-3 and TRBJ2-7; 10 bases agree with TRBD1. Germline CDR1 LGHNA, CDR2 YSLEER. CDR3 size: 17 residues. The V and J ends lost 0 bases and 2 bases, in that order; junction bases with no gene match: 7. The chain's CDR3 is CASSQEETGTGAYEQYF. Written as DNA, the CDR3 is TGCGCCAGCAGCCAAGAGGAAACCGGGACAGGGGCCTACGAGCAGTACTTC.

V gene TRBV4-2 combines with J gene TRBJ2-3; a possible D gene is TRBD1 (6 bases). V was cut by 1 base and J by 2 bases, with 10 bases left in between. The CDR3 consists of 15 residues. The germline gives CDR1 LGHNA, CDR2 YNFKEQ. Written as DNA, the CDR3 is TGTGCCAGCAGCCAAGTAAACAGGGACACAGATACGCAGTATTTT. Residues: CASSQVNRDTDTQYF.